This T cell receptor (beta chain) comes out of a study of blood T cell repertoires in COVID-19. The wider study: Sites in the United States, Italy and Spain provided acute and convalescent COVID-19 samples. The cDNA or gDNA used as material had been derived from T cells, B-cell-depleted T cells, or PBMCs.

In the source study's methods: The assay estimated nucleated cells by amplifying reference gene primers. Here immunoSEQ multiplex PCR was the method, and the copy in TCRdb shows in-frame clones only, minus some. The V and J calls and clone size are taken from that table; D and trimming were inferred from the DNA. The data hold 250,000 to 350,000 clones, with about 87% observed a single time. Germline V lookup: CDR1 LGHNA, CDR2 YNFKEQ. V shed 0 bases, J shed 8 bases, and the junction held 10 bases outside the gene matches. This CDR3 is 16 amino acids long. The rearrangement uses TRBV4-2 and TRBJ2-4; TRBD1 matches at 7 bases. Sequencing was performed on peripheral blood. This TCR was sampled from a woman aged 50 to 65 who had recovered from COVID-19. In nucleotides, the CDR3 is TGTGCCAGCAGCCAAGATCCGGGTCAGGGGGTTGACATTCAGTACTTC. This gives the protein CASSQDPGQGVDIQYF.